This TCR beta chain was recovered during a study of T cells in Graves' hyperthyroidism and ophthalmopathy. The V gene's germline CDR1 is WSHSY and CDR2 SAAADI. V lost 3 bases, J lost 3 bases, and 13 bases lay in between. CDR3 length: 15 residues. Researchers amplified the TCR beta CDR3 regions from RNA transcripts. The TCR CDR3 first-round RT-PCR relied on the HTBI primer set. MiXCR, applied by TCRdb to the multiplex PCR reads, yields one record per CDR3 protein. The table has 400,000 to 500,000 distinct CDR3 sequences, about an eighth seen once. Sequenced input: blood. The V call is TRBV10-2, the J call TRBJ2-3; D might be TRBD1 (5 bases). This sequence originates from a young woman with Graves' hyperthyroidism. DNA of the CDR3: TGCGCCAGCAGTGACCATACAGGCAAAACAGATACGCAGTATTTT. Translation: CASSDHTGKTDTQYF.